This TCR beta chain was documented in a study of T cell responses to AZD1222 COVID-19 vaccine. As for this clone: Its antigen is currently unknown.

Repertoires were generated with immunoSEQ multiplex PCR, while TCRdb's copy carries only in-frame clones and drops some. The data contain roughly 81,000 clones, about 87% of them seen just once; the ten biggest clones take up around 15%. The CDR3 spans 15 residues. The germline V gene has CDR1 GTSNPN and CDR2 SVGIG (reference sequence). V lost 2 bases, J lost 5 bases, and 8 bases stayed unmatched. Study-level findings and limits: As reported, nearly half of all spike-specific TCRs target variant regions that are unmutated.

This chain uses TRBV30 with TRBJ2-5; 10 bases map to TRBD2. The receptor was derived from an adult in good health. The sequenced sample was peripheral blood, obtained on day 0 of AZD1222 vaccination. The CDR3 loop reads CAWSLLAGEFETQYF. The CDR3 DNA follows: TGTGCCTGGAGTCTTCTAGCGGGAGAGTTCGAGACCCAGTACTTC.